This TCR beta chain came from a study of blood T cell repertoires in COVID-19. Across the whole study: The analysed material was cDNA or gDNA that came from T cells, B-cell-depleted T cells, or PBMCs.

This CDR3 comprises 16 residues. Losses at the gene ends were 6 bases for V and 0 bases for J; bases not matched to a gene: 6. Germline V lookup: CDR1 LNHDA, CDR2 SQIVND (reference sequence). Profiling relied on immunoSEQ multiplex PCR, and the TCRdb table lists in-frame clones only, not all of them. The profile covers approximately 210,000 clones, with around 90% appearing a single time and approximately 1.5% taken by the ten largest. V is TRBV19 and J is TRBJ1-3; 9 bases match TRBD1. Sample: peripheral blood. The sequence derives from a man aged 18 to 29 with active or convalescent COVID-19. The DNA of the CDR3 is TGTGCCAGTAGCCCGGGACAGGGCTCCTCTGGAAACACCATATATTTT. Translated, it gives CASSPGQGSSGNTIYF.